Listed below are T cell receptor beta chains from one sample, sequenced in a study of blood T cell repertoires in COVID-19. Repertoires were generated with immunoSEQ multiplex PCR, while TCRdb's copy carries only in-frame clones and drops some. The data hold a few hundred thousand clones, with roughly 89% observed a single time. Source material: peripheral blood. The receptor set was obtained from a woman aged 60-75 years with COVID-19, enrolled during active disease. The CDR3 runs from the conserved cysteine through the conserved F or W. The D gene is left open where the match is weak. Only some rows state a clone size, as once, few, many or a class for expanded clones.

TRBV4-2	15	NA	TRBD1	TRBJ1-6	TGTGCCAGCAGCCAATCAACAGGGGGCGATTCACCCCTCCACTTT	CASSQSTGGDSPLHF
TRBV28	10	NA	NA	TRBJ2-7	TGTGCCACAATAGACTACGAGCAGTACTTC	CATIDYEQYF
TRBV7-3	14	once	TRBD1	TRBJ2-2	TGTGCCAGCATGGGACAGCCGAACACCGGGGAGCTGTTTTTT	CASMGQPNTGELFF
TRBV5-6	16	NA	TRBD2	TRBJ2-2	TGTGCCAGCAGCCTACCGCGGGGAGGGCACACCGGGGAGCTGTTTTTT	CASSLPRGGHTGELFF
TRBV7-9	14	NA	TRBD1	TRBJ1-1	TGTGCCAGCAGAGCCGGGACAGGGGACACTGAAGCTTTCTTT	CASRAGTGDTEAFF
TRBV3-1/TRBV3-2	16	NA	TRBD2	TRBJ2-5	TGTGCCAGCAGCCAAGATCCAGCGGGGGGGCTGGAGACCCAGTACTTC	CASSQDPAGGLETQYF
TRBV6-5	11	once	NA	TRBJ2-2	TGTGCCAGCCAGAACACCGGGGAGCTGTTTTTT	CASQNTGELFF
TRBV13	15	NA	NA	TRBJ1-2	TGTGCCAGCAGCTTTTTGGAGGGGGGGAACTATGGCTACACCTTC	CASSFLEGGNYGYTF
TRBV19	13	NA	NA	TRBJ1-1	TGTGCCAGTAGTACGGGGGGGAACACTGAAGCTTTCTTT	CASSTGGNTEAFF
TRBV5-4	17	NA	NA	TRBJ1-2	TGTGCCAGCAGCTTACTACCGACAGGCGGACGGAACTATGGCTACACCTTC	CASSLLPTGGRNYGYTF